Presented here are 3 T cell receptor beta chains from one specimen sequenced in a study of early T cells in non-severe SARS-CoV-2 infection (dated by TCRdb to 2020 to 2023). The library was produced with 5' RACE. Sequencing was performed on a NextSeq 500. TCRdb cleaned the public reads at Q25 with fastp, built clones with MiXCR and kept in-frame beta chains. Records with the same CDR3 protein are collapsed into one entry carrying the most frequent genes and DNA. The sample table lists 30,000 or so distinct CDR3 sequences, approximately 5.1% of them with a count of one. The top ten hold approximately 25% of the sample. The sequenced material came from whole blood. The receptors were sampled from an adult who was a healthcare worker with PCR-confirmed SARS-CoV-2 infection or an uninfected control (not recorded which).

This clonotype was picked up many times. The gene calls are TRBV11-2 and TRBJ2-3, with D possibly TRBD1 on 6 matching bases. Trimming pared 3 bases from V and 8 bases from J, leaving 9 bases between. The length of the CDR3 is 12 residues. Germline CDR1 reads SGHAT; CDR2 reads FQNNGV. CDR3 in DNA: TGTGCCAGCAGCTTCCGGGACATTACGCAGTATTTT. It specifies CASSFRDITQYF.

This clonotype was observed at least ten times. The chain is built from TRBV9 and TRBJ1-2; TRBD1 matches at 9 bases. Germline V lookup: CDR1 SGDLS, CDR2 YYNGEE. V shed 4 bases, J shed 0 bases, and the junction held 13 bases outside the gene matches. This CDR3 region has 18 residues. CDR3 nucleotide sequence: TGTGCCAGCAGCACACCCTCCCGGGACAGGGTTCCTAACTATGGCTACACCTTC. Translating it yields CASSTPSRDRVPNYGYTF.

This clonotype was seen at least ten times. The rearrangement joins TRBV5-1 to TRBJ2-1; 13 nucleotides match TRBD2. The CDR3 has 14 amino acids. Germline V gene sequence: CDR1 SGHRS, CDR2 YFSETQ. Trimming cost V 5 bases and J 6 bases; bases outside gene matches: 2. The chain's CDR3 is CASRGLAGLNEQFF. The CDR3 DNA reads as TGCGCCAGCAGGGGACTAGCGGGACTCAATGAGCAGTTCTTC.